This is a list of T cell receptor beta chains from one sample in a study of patients and donors after allogeneic stem cell transplantation. TCRdb analysed the RT-PCR reads with MiXCR anew, one entry per CDR3 protein. The sample carries fewer than 15,000 distinct CDR3 sequences, around 25% recorded once. Sequenced input: blood, either unsorted or a sorted T cell fraction (not recorded which). These TCRs come from a human donor who was either an allogeneic HSCT recipient or a stem cell or donor lymphocyte infusion donor (not recorded which). It is not recorded whose cells these are; they may come from a transplant donor. Each CDR3 is given with its conserved first and last residue. A D gene is named only where the DNA matches it firmly. Where a row states a size, it is once, few, many or the class of an expanded clone; other rows omit it.

d_gene: TRBD2; v_gene: TRBV7-9; j_gene: TRBJ2-5; abundance: few; CDR3nt: TGTGCCAGCAGCTTAGATACCAGCGGGAGAGGGGAGACCCAGTACTTC; CDR3aa: CASSLDTSGRGETQYF
d_gene: TRBD1; v_gene: TRBV6-2/TRBV6-3; j_gene: TRBJ1-1; abundance: -; CDR3nt: TGTGCCAGCAGTTACGCGGACAGGGGGTTCCCGAACACTGAAGCTTTCTTT; CDR3aa: CASSYADRGFPNTEAFF
d_gene: -; v_gene: TRBV3-1; j_gene: TRBJ1-4; abundance: few; CDR3nt: TGTGCCAGCAAAAGGTCTGGGGCTGAAAAACTGTTTTTT; CDR3aa: CASKRSGAEKLFF
d_gene: TRBD1; v_gene: TRBV5-1; j_gene: TRBJ2-2; abundance: -; CDR3nt: TGCGCCAGCTCACGGGACAGGGCGGCCGGGGAGCTGTTTTTT; CDR3aa: CASSRDRAAGELFF
d_gene: TRBD1; v_gene: TRBV10-3; j_gene: TRBJ1-2; abundance: -; CDR3nt: TGTGCCATCAGTGACGGGACAGGGGATAACTATGGCTACACCTTC; CDR3aa: CAISDGTGDNYGYTF
d_gene: -; v_gene: TRBV5-1; j_gene: TRBJ1-4; abundance: few; CDR3nt: TGCGCCAGCAGCACGGACGGTCTCTCAAATGAAAAACTGTTTTTT; CDR3aa: CASSTDGLSNEKLFF
d_gene: TRBD1; v_gene: TRBV5-1; j_gene: TRBJ1-2; abundance: many; CDR3nt: TGCGCCAGCAGACCGACAGGGACGGAGGGTTATGGCTACACCTTC; CDR3aa: CASRPTGTEGYGYTF
d_gene: TRBD1; v_gene: TRBV29-1; j_gene: TRBJ1-5; abundance: many; CDR3nt: TGCAGCGCCGAGGGAGGGGGCCAAGGGCAGCCCCAGCATTTT; CDR3aa: CSAEGGGQGQPQHF
d_gene: TRBD1; v_gene: TRBV7-2; j_gene: TRBJ2-1; abundance: -; CDR3nt: TGTGCCAGCTCTGGGACAGGAGGGTCCTACAATGAGCAGTTCTTC; CDR3aa: CASSGTGGSYNEQFF
d_gene: TRBD2; v_gene: TRBV29-1; j_gene: TRBJ2-1; abundance: -; CDR3nt: TGCAGCGTTGGTTGGGTAGCGGGAGAAAACTACAATGAGCAGTTCTTC; CDR3aa: CSVGWVAGENYNEQFF